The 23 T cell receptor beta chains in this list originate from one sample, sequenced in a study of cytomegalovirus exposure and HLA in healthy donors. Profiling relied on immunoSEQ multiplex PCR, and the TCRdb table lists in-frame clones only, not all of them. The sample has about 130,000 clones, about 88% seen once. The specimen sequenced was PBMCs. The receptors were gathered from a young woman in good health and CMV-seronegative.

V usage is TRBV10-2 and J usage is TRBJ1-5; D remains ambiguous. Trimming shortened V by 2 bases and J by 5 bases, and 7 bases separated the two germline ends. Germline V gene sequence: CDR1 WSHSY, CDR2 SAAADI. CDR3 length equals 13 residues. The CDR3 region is CASSESLDQPQHF. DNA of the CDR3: TGCGCCAGCAGTGAGAGCCTCGATCAGCCCCAGCATTTT.

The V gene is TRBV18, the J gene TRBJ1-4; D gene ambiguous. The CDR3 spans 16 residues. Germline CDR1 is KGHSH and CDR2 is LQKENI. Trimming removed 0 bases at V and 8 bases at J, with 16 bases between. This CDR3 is CASSPPYATGGEKLFF. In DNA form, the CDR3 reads TGTGCCAGCTCACCACCGTATGCCACGGGAGGGGAAAAACTGTTTTTT.

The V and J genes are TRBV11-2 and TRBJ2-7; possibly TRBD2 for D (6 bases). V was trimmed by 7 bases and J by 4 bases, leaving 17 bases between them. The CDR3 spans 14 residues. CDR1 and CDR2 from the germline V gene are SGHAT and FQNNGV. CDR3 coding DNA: TGTGCCAGCAAAAAACGGGGGAACCTTTACGAGCAGTACTTC. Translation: CASKKRGNLYEQYF.

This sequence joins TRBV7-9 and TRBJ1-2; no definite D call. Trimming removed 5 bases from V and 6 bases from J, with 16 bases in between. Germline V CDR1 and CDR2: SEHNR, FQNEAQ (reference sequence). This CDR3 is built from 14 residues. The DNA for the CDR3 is TGTGCCAGCAGCCATCCATTGAGGGTGGATGGCTACACCTTC. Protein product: CASSHPLRVDGYTF.

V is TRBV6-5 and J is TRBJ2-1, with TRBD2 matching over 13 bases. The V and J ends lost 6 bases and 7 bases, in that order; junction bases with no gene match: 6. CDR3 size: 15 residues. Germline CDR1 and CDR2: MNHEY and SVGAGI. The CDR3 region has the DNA TGTGCCAGCAGCTTTACTAGCGGGAGGGTTAATGAGCAGTTCTTC. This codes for CASSFTSGRVNEQFF.

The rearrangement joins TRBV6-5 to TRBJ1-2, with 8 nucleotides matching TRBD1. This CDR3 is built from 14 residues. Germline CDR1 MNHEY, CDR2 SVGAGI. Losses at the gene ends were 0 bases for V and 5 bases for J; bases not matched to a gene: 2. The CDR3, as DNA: TGTGCCAGCAGTTACTCGCAGGGGGCGTATGGCTACACCTTC. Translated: CASSYSQGAYGYTF.

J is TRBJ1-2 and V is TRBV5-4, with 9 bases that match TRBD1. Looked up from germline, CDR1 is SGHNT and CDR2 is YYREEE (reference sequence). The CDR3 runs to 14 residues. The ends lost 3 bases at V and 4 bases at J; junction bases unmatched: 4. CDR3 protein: CASSSTGGSYGYTF. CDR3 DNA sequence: TGTGCCAGCAGCTCGACAGGGGGTAGCTATGGCTACACCTTC.

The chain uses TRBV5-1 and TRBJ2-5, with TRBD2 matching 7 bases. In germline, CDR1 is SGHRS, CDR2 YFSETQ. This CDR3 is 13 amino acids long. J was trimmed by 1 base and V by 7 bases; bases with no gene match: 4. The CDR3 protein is CASLGRGQETQYF. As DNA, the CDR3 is TGCGCCAGCTTAGGGAGGGGCCAAGAGACCCAGTACTTC.

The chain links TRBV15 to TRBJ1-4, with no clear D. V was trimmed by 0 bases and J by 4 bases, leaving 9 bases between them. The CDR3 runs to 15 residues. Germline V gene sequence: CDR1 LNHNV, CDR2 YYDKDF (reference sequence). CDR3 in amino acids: CATSRDPQINEKLFF. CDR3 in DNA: TGTGCCACCAGCAGAGATCCCCAGATTAATGAAAAACTGTTTTTT.

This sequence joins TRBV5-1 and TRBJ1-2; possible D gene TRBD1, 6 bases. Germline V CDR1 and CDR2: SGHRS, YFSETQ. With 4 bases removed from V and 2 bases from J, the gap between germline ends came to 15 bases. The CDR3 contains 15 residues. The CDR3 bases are TGCGCCAGCAGCCCCGGACAGAGCCTAAACTATGGCTACACCTTC. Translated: CASSPGQSLNYGYTF.

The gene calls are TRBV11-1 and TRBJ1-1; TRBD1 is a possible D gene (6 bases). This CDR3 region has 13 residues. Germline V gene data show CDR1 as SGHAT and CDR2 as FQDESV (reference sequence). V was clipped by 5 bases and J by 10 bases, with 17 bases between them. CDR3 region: CASSRRTEVGAFF. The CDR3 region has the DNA TGTGCCAGCAGCCGCAGGACAGAAGTCGGAGCTTTCTTT.

The CDR3 sequence is CASNAGGGYTF. The CDR3 DNA follows: TGTGCCAGTAATGCAGGCGGGGGCTACACCTTC. V usage is TRBV19 and J usage is TRBJ1-2; D is uncertain. The CDR3 is 11 residues long. From germline, CDR1 is LNHDA and CDR2 SQIVND (reference sequence). The V end was cut by 7 bases, the J end by 8 bases, with 11 bases between.

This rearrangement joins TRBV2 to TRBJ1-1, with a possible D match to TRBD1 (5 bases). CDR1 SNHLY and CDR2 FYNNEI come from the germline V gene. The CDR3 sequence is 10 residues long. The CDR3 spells CNGGGTEAFF. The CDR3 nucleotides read TGTAACGGTGGGGGGACTGAAGCTTTCTTT.

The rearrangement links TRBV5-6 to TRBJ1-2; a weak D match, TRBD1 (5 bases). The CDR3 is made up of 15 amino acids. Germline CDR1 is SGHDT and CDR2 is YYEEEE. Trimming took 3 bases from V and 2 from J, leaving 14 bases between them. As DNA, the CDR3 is TGTGCCAGCAGCTCACAGCGGGACGGGAACTATGGCTACACCTTC. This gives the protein CASSSQRDGNYGYTF.

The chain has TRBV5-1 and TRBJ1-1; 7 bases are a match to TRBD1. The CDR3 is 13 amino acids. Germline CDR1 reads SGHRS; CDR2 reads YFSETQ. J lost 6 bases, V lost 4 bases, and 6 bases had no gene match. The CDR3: CASSQVTGAEAFF. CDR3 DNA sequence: TGCGCCAGCAGCCAGGTCACAGGGGCTGAAGCTTTCTTT.

This CDR3 is CASSLQGGEGYEQYF. The CDR3 DNA follows: TGCGCCAGCAGCTTGCAGGGGGGAGAAGGATACGAGCAGTACTTC. The chain combines TRBV5-1 with TRBJ2-7, with a possible D match to TRBD1 (7 bases). The length of the CDR3 is 15 residues. V was trimmed by 1 base and J by 4 bases, leaving 15 bases between them. The V gene's germline CDR1 is SGHRS and CDR2 YFSETQ. Combining the CDR3 with reference TRBV5-1 and TRBJ2-7 gives the whole variable domain KAGVTQTPRYLIKTRGQQVTLSCSPISGHRSVSWYQQTPGQGLQFLFEYFSETQRNKGNFPGRFSGRQFSNSRSEMNVSTLELGDSALYLCASSLQGGEGYEQYFGPGTRLTVT.

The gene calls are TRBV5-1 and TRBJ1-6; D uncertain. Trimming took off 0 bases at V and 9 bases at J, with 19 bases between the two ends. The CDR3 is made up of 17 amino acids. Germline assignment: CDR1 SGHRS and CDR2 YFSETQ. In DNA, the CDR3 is TGCGCCAGCAGCTTGGTAATGGGAGGGCAGCCGGGTTCACCCCTCCACTTT. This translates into CASSLVMGGQPGSPLHF.

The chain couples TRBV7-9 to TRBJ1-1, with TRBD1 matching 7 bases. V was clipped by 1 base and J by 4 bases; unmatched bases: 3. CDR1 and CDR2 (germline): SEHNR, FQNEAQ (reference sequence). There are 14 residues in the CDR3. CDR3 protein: CASSLGYRGTEAFF. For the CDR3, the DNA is TGTGCCAGCAGCTTAGGTTACAGGGGCACTGAAGCTTTCTTT.

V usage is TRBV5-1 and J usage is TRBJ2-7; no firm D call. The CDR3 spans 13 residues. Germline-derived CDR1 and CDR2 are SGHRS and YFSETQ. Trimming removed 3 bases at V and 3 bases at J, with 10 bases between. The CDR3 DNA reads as TGCGCCAGCAGCTCAGAATTGGTCTACGAGCAGTACTTC. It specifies CASSSELVYEQYF.

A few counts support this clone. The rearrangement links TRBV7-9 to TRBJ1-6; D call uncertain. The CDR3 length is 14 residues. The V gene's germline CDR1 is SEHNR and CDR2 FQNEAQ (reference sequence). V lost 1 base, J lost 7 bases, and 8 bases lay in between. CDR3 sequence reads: CASSLVGRNSPLHF. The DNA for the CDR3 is TGTGCCAGCAGCTTAGTTGGGAGGAATTCACCCCTCCACTTT.

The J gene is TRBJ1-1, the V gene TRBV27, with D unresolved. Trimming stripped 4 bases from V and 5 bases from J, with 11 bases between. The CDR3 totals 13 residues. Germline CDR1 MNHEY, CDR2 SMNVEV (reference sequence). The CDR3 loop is CASSSAGVTEAFF. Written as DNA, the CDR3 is TGTGCCAGCAGTTCCGCAGGTGTTACTGAAGCTTTCTTT.

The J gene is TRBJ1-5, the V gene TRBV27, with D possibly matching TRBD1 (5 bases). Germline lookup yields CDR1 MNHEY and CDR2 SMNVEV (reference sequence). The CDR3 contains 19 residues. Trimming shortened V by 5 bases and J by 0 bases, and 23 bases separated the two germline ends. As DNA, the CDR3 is TGTGCCAGCAGTGCAACCGGGGGGTTGGGAATATATAGCAATCAGCCCCAGCATTTT. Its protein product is CASSATGGLGIYSNQPQHF.

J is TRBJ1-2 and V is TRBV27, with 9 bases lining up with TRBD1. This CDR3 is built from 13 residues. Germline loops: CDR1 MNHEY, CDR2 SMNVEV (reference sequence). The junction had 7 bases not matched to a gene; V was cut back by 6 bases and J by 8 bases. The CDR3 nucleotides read TGTGCCAGCAGCGGACAGGGGAATAGCGGCTACACCTTC. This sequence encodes CASSGQGNSGYTF.